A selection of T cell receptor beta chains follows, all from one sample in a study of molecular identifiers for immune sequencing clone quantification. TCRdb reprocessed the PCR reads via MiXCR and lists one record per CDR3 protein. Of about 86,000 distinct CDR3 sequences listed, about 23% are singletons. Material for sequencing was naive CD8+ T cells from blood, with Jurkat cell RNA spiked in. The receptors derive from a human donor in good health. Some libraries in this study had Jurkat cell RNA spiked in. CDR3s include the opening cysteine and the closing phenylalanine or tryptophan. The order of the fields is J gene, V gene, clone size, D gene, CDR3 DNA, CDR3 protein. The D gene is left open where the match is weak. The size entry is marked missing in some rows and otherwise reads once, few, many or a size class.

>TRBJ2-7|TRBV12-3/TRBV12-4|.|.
TGTGCCAGCAGTCGACAACTAGTTCCGGACGAGCAGTACTTC
CASSRQLVPDEQYF
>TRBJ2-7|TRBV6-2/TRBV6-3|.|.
TGTGCCAGCAGTCGGATGACAGGACCGTGTTTCTACGAGCAGTACTTC
CASSRMTGPCFYEQYF
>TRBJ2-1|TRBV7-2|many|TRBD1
TGTGCCAGCAGCAAACAGGGGAGCTCCTACAATGAGCAGTTCTTC
CASSKQGSSYNEQFF
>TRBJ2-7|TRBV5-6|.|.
TGTGCCAGCAGCTTGGCAGGTGACGAGCAGTACTTC
CASSLAGDEQYF
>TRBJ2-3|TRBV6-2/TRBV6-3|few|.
TGTGCCAGCACGGGGGACAGCGGTGGGGCAGATACGCAGTATTTT
CASTGDSGGADTQYF
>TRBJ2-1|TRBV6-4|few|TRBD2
TGTGCCAGCAGTGACCCTCGACTAGCGGGGGCCAACTTAGGAGAGCAGTTCTTC
CASSDPRLAGANLGEQFF
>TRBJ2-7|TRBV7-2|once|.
TGTGCCAGAAGCCCGGACAGAAAGTTATACGAGCAGTACTTC
CARSPDRKLYEQYF
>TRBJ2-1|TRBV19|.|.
TGTGCCAGTAGTATGAGGGTATACAATGAGCAGTTCTTC
CASSMRVYNEQFF
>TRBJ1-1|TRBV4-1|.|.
TGCGCCAGCAGCCAAGGAACGGGCGGGGAAGCTTTCTTT
CASSQGTGGEAFF
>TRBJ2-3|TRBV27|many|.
TGTGCCAGCAGTTTATTGGGGGTTTCAGATACGCAGTATTTT
CASSLLGVSDTQYF
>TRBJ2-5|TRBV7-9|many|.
TGTGCCAGCAGCTCGACTAGTCCTTCCGAGACCCAGTACTTC
CASSSTSPSETQYF
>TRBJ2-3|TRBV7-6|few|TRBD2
TGTGCCAGCAGCTTAGACGTGGCGGGGGGAAGCACAGATACGCAGTATTTT
CASSLDVAGGSTDTQYF
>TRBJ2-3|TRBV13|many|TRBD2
TGTGCCAGCAGCATACTACTAGCGGGGTATACAGATACGCAGTATTTT
CASSILLAGYTDTQYF
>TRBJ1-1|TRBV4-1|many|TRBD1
TGCGCCAGCAGCCAAGAGGGACAGCCGAACACTGAAGCTTTCTTT
CASSQEGQPNTEAFF
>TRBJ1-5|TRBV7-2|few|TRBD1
TGTGCCAGCAGCGATGGGACAGGGGGCCAGCCCCAGCATTTT
CASSDGTGGQPQHF
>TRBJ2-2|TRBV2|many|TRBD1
TGTGCCAGTCGAATACAGGGGATCGCCGGGGAGCTGTTTTTT
CASRIQGIAGELFF
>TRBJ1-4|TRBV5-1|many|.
TGCGCCAGCAGCTTGCTTTTGCGGGGTACCGAGAATGAAAAACTGTTTTTT
CASSLLLRGTENEKLFF
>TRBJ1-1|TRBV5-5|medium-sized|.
TGTGCCAGCAGCTTGGTAAACACTGAAGCTTTCTTT
CASSLVNTEAFF
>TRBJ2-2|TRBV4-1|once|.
TGCGCCAGCAGTCCCAGGGAGTACCCCGGGGCGCTGTTTTTT
CASSPREYPGALFF
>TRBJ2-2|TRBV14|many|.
TGTGCCAGCAACAGGGAGAACACCGGGGAGCTGTTTTTT
CASNRENTGELFF
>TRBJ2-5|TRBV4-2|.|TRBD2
TGTGCCAGCAGCCAAGATCGGCCTAGCGGGAGTCTGTTCCAGTACTTC
CASSQDRPSGSLFQYF
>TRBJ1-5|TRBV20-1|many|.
TGCAGTGCCAACGACAGGCGGCGGGCTCAGCCCCAGCATTTT
CSANDRRRAQPQHF
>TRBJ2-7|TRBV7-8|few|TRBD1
TGTGCCAGCAGCAATAGACAGGGGGTCTCCTACGAGCAGTACTTC
CASSNRQGVSYEQYF
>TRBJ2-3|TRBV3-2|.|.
TGTGCCAGCAGCCAAGATAGCCGGTTAGCGGGGGAGGAGACAGATACGCAGTATTTT
CASSQDSRLAGEETDTQYF
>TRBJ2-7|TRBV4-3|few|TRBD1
TGCGCCAGCAGCCAAGACTCGATTGGACAGGGGGTCGGGGAGCAGTACTTC
CASSQDSIGQGVGEQYF
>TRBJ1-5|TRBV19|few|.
TGTGCCAGTTCTTGGGGGTTTCAGCCCCAGCATTTT
CASSWGFQPQHF
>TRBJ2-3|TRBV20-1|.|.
TGCAGTGCTGGACCCCTAGCCGCCACAGATACGCAGTATTTT
CSAGPLAATDTQYF
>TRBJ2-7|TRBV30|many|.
TGTGCCTGGAACGGACAGCAGAAGGAGCAGTACTTC
CAWNGQQKEQYF
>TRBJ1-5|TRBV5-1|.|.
TGCGCCAGCAGCTTGGCCCCAGGCAACAATCAGCCCCAGCATTTT
CASSLAPGNNQPQHF
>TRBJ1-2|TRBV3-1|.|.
TGTGCCAGCAGCCAAGATAGACGGGGGGCTTATGGCTACACCTTC
CASSQDRRGAYGYTF
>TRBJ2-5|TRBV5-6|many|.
TGTGCCAGCAGCGAGGACCAAGAGACCCAGTACTTC
CASSEDQETQYF
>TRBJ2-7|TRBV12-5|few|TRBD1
TGTGCTAGTGGTGGACAGGGCGCTTCCTACGAGCAGTACTTC
CASGGQGASYEQYF
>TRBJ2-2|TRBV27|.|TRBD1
TGTGCCAGCAGTTTCGGACAGGCGGCCGGGGAGCTGTTTTTT
CASSFGQAAGELFF
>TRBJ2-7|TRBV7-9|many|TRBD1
TGTGCCAGCAGCTCTGCCGGACAGGGATACTACTCCTACGAGCAGTACTTC
CASSSAGQGYYSYEQYF
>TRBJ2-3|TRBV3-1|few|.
TGTGCCAGCGGCCAAATCCCCGCAGGATTTGGAGATACGCAGTATTTT
CASGQIPAGFGDTQYF
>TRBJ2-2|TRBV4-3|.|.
TGCGCCAGCAGCCCTGCGTACCGCCTAACCCCCGGGGAGCTGTTTTTT
CASSPAYRLTPGELFF
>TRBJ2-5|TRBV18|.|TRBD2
TGTGCCAGCTCACCACGGGAGCGGGAGGCTTCGGAGACCCAGTACTTC
CASSPREREASETQYF
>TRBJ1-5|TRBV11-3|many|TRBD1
TGTGCCAGCAGCACCAGGGGGACTAGCAATCAGCCCCAGCATTTT
CASSTRGTSNQPQHF
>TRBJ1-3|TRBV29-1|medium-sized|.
TGCAGCGTTGATTCGGGACGAGGAGGAGGAAACACCATATATTTT
CSVDSGRGGGNTIYF
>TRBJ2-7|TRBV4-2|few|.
TGTGCCAGCAGCCAAGAAGTCGGGAAGAGCTCCTACGAGCAGTACTTC
CASSQEVGKSSYEQYF
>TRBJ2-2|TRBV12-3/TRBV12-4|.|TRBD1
TGTGCCAGCAGTCCCCCGGGGACAGGGGCCGGGGAGCTGTTTTTT
CASSPPGTGAGELFF
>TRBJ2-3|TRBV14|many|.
TGTGCCAGCAGCCAAGAGGCCACAGATACGCAGTATTTT
CASSQEATDTQYF
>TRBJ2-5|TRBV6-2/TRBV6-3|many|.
TGTGCCAGCAGTCCTCCCGGGTCTCAAGAGACCCAGTACTTC
CASSPPGSQETQYF
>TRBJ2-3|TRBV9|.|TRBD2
TGTGCCAGCAGCATAGCCGGGGGGGAGCGGGCAGATACGCAGTATTTT
CASSIAGGERADTQYF
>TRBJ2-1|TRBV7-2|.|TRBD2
TGTGCCAGCAGCTTAGCGGAGAGCGGGAGTGATCCCTACAATGAGCAGTTCTTC
CASSLAESGSDPYNEQFF
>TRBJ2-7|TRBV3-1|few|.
TGTGCCAGCAGCCAGGGGCTGGCCTACGAGCAGTACTTC
CASSQGLAYEQYF
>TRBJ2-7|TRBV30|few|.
TGTGCCTGGAGTAAGGCCAGTACATCCTACGAGCAGTACTTC
CAWSKASTSYEQYF
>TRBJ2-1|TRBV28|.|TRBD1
TGTGCCAGCAGTTTATATGGGACAGGGGCCTACAATGAGCAGTTCTTC
CASSLYGTGAYNEQFF
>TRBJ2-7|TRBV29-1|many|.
TGCAGCGTCGAGCGGGACAGCTCCTACGAGCAGTACTTC
CSVERDSSYEQYF
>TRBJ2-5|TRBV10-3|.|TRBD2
TGTGCCATCAGACCGGGACTAGCGGACCAAGAGACCCAGTACTTC
CAIRPGLADQETQYF
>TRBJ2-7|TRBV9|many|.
TGTGCCAGCAGCACAAGGGACGGATACGAGCAGTACTTC
CASSTRDGYEQYF
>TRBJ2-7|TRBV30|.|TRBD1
TGTGCCTGGAGCCCGGGACAGGCGGGTTACGAGCAGTACTTC
CAWSPGQAGYEQYF
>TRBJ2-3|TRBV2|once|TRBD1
TGTGCCAGCCGGGACAGGAGGACAGATACGCAGTATTTT
CASRDRRTDTQYF